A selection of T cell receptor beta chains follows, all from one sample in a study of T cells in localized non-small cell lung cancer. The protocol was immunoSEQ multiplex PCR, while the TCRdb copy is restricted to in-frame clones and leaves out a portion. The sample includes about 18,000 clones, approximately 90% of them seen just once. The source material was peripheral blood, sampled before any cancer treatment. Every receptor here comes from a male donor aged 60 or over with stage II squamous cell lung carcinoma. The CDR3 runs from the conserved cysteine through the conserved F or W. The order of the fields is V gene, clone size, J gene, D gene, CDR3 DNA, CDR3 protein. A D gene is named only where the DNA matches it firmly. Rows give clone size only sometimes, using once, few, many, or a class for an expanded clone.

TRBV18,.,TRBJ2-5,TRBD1,TGTGCCAGCTCACCGGGACAGCAAGAGACCCAGTACTTC,CASSPGQQETQYF
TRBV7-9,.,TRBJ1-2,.,TGTGCCAGCAGCCGCAGACAGGAGGGTCTATATGGCTACACCTTC,CASSRRQEGLYGYTF
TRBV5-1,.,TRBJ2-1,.,TGCGCCAGCAGGAAGACGGAACTCTCCTACAATGAGCAGTTCTTC,CASRKTELSYNEQFF
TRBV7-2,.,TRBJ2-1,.,TGTGCCAGCAGCTTAGCGTTTGGGGGCAGAAATGAGCAGTTCTTC,CASSLAFGGRNEQFF
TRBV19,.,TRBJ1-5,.,TGTGCCAGTAGTGGGGGGCGGGACAATCAGCCCCAGCATTTT,CASSGGRDNQPQHF
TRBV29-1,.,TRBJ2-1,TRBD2,TGCAGCGTCACCCCCCTAGCGGGAATCGCGGCTGAGCAGTTCTTC,CSVTPLAGIAAEQFF
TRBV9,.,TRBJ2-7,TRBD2,TGTGCCAGCAGCGTAGGGTCGGGAGGGCCGAGGGAGCAGTACTTC,CASSVGSGGPREQYF
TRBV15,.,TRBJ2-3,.,TGTGCCACCAGCAGAGGGGGTGGATCTAGCACAGATACGCAGTATTTT,CATSRGGGSSTDTQYF
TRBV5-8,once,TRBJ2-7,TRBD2,TGTGCCAGCAGCTTTTTGGCTAGCGGGAGCTACGAGCAGTACTTC,CASSFLASGSYEQYF
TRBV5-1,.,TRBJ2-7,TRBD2,TGCGCCAGCCGAGGAGGACTAGCGCCGACCTACGAGCAGTACTTC,CASRGGLAPTYEQYF
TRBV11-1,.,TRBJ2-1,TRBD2,TGTGCCAGCGGCGGACTAGCGGGAGACAATGAGCAGTTCTTC,CASGGLAGDNEQFF
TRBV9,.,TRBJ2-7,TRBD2,TGTGCCAGCAGCGTAGGTTGGAGACTAGCGGGAGTGTACGAGCAGTACTTC,CASSVGWRLAGVYEQYF
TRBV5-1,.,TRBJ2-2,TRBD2,TGCGCCAGCAGCCAGATCGCGGGAGGGCCGGGGGAGCTGTTTTTT,CASSQIAGGPGELFF
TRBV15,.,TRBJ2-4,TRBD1,TGTGCCACCAGCAGAGTCGCAGGGGGTGCCAAAAACATTCAGTACTTC,CATSRVAGGAKNIQYF